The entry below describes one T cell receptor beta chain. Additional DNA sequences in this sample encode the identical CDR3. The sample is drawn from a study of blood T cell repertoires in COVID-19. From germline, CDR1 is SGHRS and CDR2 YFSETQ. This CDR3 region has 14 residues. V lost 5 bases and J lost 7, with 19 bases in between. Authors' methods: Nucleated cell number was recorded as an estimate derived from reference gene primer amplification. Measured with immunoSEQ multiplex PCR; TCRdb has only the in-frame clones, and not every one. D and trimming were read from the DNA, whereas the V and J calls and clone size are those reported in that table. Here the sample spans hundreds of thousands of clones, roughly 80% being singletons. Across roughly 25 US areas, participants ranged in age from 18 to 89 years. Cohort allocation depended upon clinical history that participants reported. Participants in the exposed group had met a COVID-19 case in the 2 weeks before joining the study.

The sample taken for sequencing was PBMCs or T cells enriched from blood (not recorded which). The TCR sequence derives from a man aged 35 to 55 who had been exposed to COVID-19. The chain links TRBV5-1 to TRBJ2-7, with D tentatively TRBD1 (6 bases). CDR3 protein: CASRHRRDQGEQYF. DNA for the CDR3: TGCGCCAGCAGACATAGACGGGACCAGGGGGAGCAGTACTTC.